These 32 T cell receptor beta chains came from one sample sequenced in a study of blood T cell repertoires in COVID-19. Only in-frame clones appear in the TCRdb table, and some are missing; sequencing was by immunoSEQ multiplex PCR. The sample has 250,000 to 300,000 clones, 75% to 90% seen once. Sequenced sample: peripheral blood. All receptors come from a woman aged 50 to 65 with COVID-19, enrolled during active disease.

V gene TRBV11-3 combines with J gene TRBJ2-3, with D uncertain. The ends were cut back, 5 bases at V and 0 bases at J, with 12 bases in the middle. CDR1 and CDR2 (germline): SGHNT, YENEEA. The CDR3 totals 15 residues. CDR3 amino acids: CASSPPWLSTDTQYF. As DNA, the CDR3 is TGTGCCAGCAGCCCACCCTGGCTTAGCACAGATACGCAGTATTTT.

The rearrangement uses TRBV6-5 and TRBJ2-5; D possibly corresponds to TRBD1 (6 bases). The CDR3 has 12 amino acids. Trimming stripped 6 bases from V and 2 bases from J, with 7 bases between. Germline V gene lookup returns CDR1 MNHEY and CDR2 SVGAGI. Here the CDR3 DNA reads TGTGCCAGCAGCCAGGGGCAAGAGACCCAGTACTTC. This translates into CASSQGQETQYF.

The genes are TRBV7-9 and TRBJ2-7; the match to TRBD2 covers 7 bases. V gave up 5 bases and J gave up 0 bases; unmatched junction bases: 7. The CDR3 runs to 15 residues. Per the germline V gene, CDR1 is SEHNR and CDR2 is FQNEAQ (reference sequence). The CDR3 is CASSRAGSSSYEQYF. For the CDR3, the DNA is TGTGCCAGCAGCCGAGCGGGGTCGAGCTCCTACGAGCAGTACTTC.

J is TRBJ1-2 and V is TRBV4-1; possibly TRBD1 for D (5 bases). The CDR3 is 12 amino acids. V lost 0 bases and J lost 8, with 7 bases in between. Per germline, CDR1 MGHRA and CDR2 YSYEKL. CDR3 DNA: TGCGCCAGCAGCCAAGACAGGGTGGGCTACACCTTC. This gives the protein CASSQDRVGYTF.

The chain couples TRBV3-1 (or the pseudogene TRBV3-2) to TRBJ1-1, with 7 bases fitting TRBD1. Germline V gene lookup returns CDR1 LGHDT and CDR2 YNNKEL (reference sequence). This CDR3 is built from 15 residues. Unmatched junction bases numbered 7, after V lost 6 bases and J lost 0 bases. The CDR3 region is CASRPTGALNTEAFF. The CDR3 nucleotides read TGTGCCAGCAGACCCACAGGGGCCCTGAACACTGAAGCTTTCTTT.

CDR3: CAISHENRLSGFTDTQYF. CDR3 nucleotide sequence: TGTGCCATCAGCCACGAAAATAGACTTAGCGGATTCACAGATACGCAGTATTTT. V is TRBV10-3 and J is TRBJ2-3; weak D call: TRBD2 (6 bases). CDR3 length: 18 amino acids. Germline V lookup: CDR1 ENHRY, CDR2 SYGVKD. The V end lost 6 bases, the J end lost 2 bases, and 24 bases lay between the germline ends.

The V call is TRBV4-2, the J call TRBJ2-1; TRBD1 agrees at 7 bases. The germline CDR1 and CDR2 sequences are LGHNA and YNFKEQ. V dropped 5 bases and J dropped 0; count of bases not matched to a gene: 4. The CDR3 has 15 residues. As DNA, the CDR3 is TGTGCCAGCAGCGAATCAGGGGGCTCCTACAATGAGCAGTTCTTC. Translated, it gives CASSESGGSYNEQFF.

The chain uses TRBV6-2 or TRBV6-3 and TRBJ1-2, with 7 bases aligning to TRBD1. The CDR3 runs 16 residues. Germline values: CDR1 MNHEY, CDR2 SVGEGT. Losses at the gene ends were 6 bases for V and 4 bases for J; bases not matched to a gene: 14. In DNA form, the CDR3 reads TGTGCCAGCAGCGATTTATCCGGGACAGCTATCTATGGCTACACCTTC. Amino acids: CASSDLSGTAIYGYTF.

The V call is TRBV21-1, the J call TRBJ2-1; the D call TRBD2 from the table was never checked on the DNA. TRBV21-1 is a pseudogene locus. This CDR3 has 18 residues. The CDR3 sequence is CASSTAGAGGEVYNEQFF. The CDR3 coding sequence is TGTGCCAGCAGCACTGCTGGGGCGGGAGGGGAGGTCTACAATGAGCAGTTCTTC.

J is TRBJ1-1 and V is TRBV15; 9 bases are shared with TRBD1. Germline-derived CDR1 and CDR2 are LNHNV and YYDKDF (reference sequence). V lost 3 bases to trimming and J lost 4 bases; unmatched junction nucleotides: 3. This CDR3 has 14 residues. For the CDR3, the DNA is TGTGCCACCAGCAGGGGACAGGGTGTCACTGAAGCTTTCTTT. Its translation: CATSRGQGVTEAFF.

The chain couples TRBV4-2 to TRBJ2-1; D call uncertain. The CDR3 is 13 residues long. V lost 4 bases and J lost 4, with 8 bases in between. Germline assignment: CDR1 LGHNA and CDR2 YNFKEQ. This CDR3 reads CASSRTLYNEQFF. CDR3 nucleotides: TGTGCCAGCAGCCGCACTCTGTACAATGAGCAGTTCTTC.

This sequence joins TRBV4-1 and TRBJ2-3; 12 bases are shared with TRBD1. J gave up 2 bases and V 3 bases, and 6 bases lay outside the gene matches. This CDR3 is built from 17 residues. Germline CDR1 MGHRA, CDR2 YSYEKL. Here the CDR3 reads CASSQVPGQGATDTQYF. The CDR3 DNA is TGCGCCAGCAGCCAGGTCCCGGGACAGGGGGCCACAGATACGCAGTATTTT.

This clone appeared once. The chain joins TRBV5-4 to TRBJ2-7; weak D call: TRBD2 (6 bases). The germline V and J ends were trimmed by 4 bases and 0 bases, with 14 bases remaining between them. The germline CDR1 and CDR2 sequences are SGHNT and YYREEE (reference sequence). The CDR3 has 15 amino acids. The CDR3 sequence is CASSQQRAVSYEQYF. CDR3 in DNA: TGTGCCAGCAGCCAACAGCGGGCGGTCTCCTACGAGCAGTACTTC.

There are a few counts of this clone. Here the CDR3 reads CASSSGTGDYEQYF. CDR3 sequence (DNA): TGCGCCAGCAGTTCCGGGACGGGAGACTACGAGCAGTACTTC. The chain is built from TRBV10-1 and TRBJ2-7; D is perhaps TRBD2 (6 bases). Looked up from germline, CDR1 is WNHNN and CDR2 is SYGVQD (reference sequence). CDR3 length: 14 amino acids. The V gene lost 5 bases and the J gene lost 3 bases, with 14 bases spanning the gap.

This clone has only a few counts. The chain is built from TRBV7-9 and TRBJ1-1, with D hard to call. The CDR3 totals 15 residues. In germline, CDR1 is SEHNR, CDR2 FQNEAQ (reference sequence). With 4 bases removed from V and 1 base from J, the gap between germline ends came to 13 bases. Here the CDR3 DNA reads TGTGCCAGCAGCTCCGGGGAATCCAAGAACACTGAAGCTTTCTTT. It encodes CASSSGESKNTEAFF.

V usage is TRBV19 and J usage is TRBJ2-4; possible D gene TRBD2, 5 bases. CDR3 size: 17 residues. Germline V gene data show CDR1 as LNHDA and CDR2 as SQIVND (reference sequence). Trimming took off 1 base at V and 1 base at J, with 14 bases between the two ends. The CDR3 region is CASSIVGRGAAKNIQYF. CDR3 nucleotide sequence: TGTGCCAGTAGTATAGTAGGTCGGGGTGCGGCCAAAAACATTCAGTACTTC. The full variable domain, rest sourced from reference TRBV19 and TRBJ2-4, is DGGITQSPKYLFRKEGQNVTLSCEQNLNHDAMYWYRQDPGQGLRLIYYSQIVNDFQKGDIAEGYSVSREKKESFPLTVTSAQKNPTAFYLCASSIVGRGAAKNIQYFGAGTRLSVL.

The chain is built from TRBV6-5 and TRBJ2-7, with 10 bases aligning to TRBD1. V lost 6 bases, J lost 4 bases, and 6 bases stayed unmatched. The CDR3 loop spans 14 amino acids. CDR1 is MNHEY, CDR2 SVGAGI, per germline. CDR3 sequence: CASRGTGASYEQYF. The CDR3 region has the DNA TGTGCCAGCAGAGGGACAGGGGCGTCGTACGAGCAGTACTTC.

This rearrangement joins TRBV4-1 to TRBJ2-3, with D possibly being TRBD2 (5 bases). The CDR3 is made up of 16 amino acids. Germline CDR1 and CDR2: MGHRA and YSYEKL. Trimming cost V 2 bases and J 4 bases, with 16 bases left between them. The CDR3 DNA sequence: TGCGCCAGCAGCCAAATAGTCGGGGTGAGCGCAGATACGCAGTATTTT. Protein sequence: CASSQIVGVSADTQYF.

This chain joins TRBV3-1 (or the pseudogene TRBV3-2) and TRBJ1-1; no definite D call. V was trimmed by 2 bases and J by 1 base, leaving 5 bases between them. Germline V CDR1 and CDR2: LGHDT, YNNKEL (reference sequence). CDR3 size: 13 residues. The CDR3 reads CASSQYSNTEAFF. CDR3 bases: TGTGCCAGCAGCCAATACTCGAACACTGAAGCTTTCTTT.

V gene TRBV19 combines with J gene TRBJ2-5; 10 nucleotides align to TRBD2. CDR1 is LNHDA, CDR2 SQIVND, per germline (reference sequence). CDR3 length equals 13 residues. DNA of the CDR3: TGTGCTTCAGCGGGGGGGGCTGGGGAGACCCAGTACTTC. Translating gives CASAGGAGETQYF.

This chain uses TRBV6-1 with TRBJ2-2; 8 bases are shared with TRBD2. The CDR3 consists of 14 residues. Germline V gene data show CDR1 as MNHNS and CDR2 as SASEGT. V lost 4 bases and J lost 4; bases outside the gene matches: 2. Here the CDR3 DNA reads TGTGCCAGCAGTGTAGCGGGGCTCACCGGGGAGCTGTTTTTT. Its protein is CASSVAGLTGELFF.

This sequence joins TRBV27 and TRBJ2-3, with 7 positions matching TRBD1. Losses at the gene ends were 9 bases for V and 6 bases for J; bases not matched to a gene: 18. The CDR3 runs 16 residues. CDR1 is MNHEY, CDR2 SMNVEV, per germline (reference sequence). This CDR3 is CASIFRDRQKSDTQYF. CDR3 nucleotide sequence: TGTGCCAGTATCTTCAGGGACAGACAAAAGTCGGATACGCAGTATTTT.

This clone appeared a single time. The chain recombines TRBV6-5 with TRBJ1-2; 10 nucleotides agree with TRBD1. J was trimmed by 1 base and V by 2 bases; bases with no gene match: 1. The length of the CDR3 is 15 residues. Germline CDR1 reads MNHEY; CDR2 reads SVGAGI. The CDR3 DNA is TGTGCCAGCAGTTACCGGGACAGGGGTAACTATGGCTACACCTTC. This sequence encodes CASSYRDRGNYGYTF.

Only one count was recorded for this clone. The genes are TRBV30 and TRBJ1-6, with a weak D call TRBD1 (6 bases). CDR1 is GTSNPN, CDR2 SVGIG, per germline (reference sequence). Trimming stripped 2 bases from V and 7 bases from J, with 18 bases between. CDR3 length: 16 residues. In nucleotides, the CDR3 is TGTGCCTGGAGTCCCGGACATCCAGGGGCGAATTCACCCCTCCACTTT. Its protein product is CAWSPGHPGANSPLHF. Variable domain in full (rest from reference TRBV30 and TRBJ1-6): SQTIHQWPATLVQPVGSPLSLECTVEGTSNPNLYWYRQAAGRGLQLLFYSVGIGQISSEVPQNLSASRPQDRQFILSSKKLLLSDSGFYLCAWSPGHPGANSPLHFGNGTRLTVT.

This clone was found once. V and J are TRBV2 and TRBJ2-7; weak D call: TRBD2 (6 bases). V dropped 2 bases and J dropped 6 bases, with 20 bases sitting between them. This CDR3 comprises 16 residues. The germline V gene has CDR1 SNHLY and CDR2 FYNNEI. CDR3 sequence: CASSELAAGSLLEQYF. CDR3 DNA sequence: TGTGCCAGCAGTGAATTAGCGGCAGGGAGCCTGCTCGAGCAGTACTTC.

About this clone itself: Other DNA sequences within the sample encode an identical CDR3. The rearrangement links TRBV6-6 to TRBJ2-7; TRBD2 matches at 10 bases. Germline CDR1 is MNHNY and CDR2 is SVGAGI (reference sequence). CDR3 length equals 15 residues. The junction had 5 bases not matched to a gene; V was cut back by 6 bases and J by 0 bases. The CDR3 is CASRPLAGDSYEQYF. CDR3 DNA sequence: TGTGCCAGCAGACCTCTAGCGGGAGACTCCTACGAGCAGTACTTC.

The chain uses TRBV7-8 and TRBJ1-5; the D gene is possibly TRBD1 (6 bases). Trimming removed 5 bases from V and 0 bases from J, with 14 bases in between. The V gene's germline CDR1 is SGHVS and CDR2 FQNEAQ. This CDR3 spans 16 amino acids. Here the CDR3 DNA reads TGTGCCAGCAGCCCCCGGGACACGTATAGCAATCAGCCCCAGCATTTT. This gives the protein CASSPRDTYSNQPQHF.

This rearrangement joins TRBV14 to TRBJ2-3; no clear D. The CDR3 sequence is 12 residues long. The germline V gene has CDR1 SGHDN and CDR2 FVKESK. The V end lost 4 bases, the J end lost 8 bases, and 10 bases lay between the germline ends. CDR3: CASSRSGATQYF. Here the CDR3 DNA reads TGTGCCAGCAGCCGGTCGGGTGCTACGCAGTATTTT.

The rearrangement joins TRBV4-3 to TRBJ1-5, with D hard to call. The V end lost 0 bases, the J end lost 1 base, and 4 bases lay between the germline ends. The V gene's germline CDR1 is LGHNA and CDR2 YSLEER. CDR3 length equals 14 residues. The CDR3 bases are TGCGCCAGCAGCCAAGACCAGAGCAATCAGCCCCAGCATTTT. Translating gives CASSQDQSNQPQHF.

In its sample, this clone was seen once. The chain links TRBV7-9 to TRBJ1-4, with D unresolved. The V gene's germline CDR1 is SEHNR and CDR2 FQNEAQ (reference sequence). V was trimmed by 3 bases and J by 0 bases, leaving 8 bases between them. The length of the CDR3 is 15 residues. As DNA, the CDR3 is TGTGCCAGCAGCTTCGGGTCAACAACTAATGAAAAACTGTTTTTT. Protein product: CASSFGSTTNEKLFF.

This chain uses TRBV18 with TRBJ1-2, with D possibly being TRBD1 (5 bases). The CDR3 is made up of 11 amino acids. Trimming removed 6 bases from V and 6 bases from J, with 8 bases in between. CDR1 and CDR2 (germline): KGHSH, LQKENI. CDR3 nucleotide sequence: TGTGCCAGCTCGTCGACAGATGGCTACACCTTC. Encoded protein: CASSSTDGYTF.

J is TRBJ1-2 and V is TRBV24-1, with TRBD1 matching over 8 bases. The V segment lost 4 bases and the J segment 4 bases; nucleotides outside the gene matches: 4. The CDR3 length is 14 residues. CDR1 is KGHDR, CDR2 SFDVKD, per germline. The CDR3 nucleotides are TGTGCCACCAGTGAACAGGGGGACGCCTATGGCTACACCTTC. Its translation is CATSEQGDAYGYTF.